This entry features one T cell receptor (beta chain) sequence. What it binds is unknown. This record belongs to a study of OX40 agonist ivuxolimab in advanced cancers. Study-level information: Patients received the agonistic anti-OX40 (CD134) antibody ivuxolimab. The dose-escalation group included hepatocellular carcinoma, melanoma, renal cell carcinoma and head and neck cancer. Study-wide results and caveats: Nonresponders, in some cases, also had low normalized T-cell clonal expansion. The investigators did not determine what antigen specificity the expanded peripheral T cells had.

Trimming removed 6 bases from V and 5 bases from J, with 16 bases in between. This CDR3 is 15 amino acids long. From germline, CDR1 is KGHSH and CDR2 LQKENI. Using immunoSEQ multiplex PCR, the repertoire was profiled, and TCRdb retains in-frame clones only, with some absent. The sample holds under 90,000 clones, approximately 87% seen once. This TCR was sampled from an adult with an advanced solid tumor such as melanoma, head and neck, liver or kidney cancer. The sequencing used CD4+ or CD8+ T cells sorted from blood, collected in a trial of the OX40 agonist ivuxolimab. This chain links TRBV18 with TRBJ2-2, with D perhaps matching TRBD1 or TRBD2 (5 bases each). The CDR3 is CASSSGTGNTGELFF. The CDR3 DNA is TGTGCCAGCTCCTCCGGGACCGGCAATACCGGGGAGCTGTTTTTT.